Below, 4 T cell receptor beta chains from the same sample are listed, as sequenced in a study of blood T cell repertoires in COVID-19. Only in-frame clones appear in the TCRdb table, and some are missing; sequencing was by immunoSEQ multiplex PCR. The sample records 200,000 to 250,000 clones, about 90% being singletons. Sequencing input: PBMCs or T cells enriched from blood (not recorded which). The source is a woman between 25 and 40 years old with acute COVID-19.

This sequence joins TRBV9 and TRBJ2-7, with 8 bases aligning to TRBD1. The CDR3 sequence is 15 residues long. The trim removed 0 bases at V and 0 bases at J, leaving 2 bases unmatched. The V gene's germline CDR1 is SGDLS and CDR2 YYNGEE. CDR3 bases: TGTGCCAGCAGCGTAGATGGGACAGGCTCCTACGAGCAGTACTTC. Translation gives CASSVDGTGSYEQYF.

V is TRBV27 and J is TRBJ1-6, with D perhaps matching TRBD1 (5 bases). The CDR3 runs 15 residues. The V gene's germline CDR1 is MNHEY and CDR2 SMNVEV (reference sequence). With 4 bases removed from V and 9 bases from J, the gap between germline ends came to 16 bases. The CDR3 DNA reads TGTGCCAGCAGTTCCCTTGGGGGGGTGGGTTCACCCCTCCACTTT. Its translation: CASSSLGGVGSPLHF.

V and J are TRBV28 and TRBJ2-2; D ambiguous. The CDR3 sequence is 13 residues long. Germline V gives CDR1 MDHEN, CDR2 SYDVKM. The V end lost 2 bases, the J end lost 6 bases, and 7 bases lay between the germline ends. The CDR3: CASSLAIPGELFF. The CDR3 DNA sequence: TGTGCCAGCAGTTTAGCTATACCCGGGGAGCTGTTTTTT.

The chain joins TRBV7-2 to TRBJ1-1; 10 bases are shared with TRBD1. The CDR3 spans 15 residues. Germline lookup yields CDR1 SGHTA and CDR2 FQGNSA. The trim removed 5 bases at V and 7 bases at J, leaving 10 bases unmatched. The CDR3 here is CASSQTGGQPGEAFF. CDR3 bases: TGTGCCAGCAGCCAGACAGGGGGCCAACCTGGTGAAGCTTTCTTT.